This T cell receptor beta chain was observed in a study of blood T cell repertoires in COVID-19. Across the study: Acute-phase and convalescent COVID-19 samples originated in the United States, Italy and Spain. T cells, B-cell-depleted T cells, or PBMCs provided the cDNA or gDNA that served as material.

Original processing methods: Quantification of nucleated cells was approximated via reference gene primer amplification. Some clones are missing from TCRdb's copy, which holds only in-frame ones; the method was immunoSEQ multiplex PCR. The V and J calls and the clone size are those of that table, but D and trimming were determined from the DNA. Of about 220,000 clones in the sample, 82% were seen once. V shed 3 bases and J 7 bases; nucleotides not matched to a gene: 5. CDR3 length: 14 residues. Per germline, CDR1 KGHSH and CDR2 LQKENI. The receptor was isolated from an elderly woman with acute or convalescent COVID-19. Sequenced material: peripheral blood. The rearrangement links TRBV18 to TRBJ1-5, with 8 bases identical to TRBD1. The CDR3 coding sequence is TGTGCCAGCTCACCCGGACAGGGAGGGCAGCCCCAGCATTTT. The encoded protein is CASSPGQGGQPQHF.